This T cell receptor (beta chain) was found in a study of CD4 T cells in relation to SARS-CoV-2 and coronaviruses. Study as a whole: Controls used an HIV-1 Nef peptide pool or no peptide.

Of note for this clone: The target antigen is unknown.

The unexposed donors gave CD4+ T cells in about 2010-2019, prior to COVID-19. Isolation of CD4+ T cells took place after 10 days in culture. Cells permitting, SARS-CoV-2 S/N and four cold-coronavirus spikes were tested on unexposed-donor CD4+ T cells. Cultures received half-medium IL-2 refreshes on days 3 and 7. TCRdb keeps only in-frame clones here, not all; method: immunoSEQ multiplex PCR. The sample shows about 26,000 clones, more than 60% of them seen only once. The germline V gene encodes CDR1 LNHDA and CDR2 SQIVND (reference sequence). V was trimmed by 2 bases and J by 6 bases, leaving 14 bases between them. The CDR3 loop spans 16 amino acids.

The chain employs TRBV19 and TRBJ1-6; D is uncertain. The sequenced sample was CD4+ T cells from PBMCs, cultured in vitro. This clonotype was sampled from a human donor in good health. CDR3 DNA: TGTGCCAGTAGTATAAGCTCAGGACGGATTAATTCACCCCTCCACTTT. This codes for CASSISSGRINSPLHF.